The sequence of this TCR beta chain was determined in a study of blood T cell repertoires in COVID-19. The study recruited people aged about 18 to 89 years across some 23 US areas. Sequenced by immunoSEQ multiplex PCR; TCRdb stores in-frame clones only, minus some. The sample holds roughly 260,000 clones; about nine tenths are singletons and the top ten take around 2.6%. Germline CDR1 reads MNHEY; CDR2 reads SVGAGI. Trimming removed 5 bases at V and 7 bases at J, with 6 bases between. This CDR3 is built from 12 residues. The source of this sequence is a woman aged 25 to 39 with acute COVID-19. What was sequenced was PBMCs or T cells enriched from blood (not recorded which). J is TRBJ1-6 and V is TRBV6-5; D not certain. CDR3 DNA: TGTGCCAGCAGTAGCGGGAATTCACCCCTCCACTTT. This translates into CASSSGNSPLHF.